This T cell receptor (beta chain) was recovered during a study of early T cells in non-severe SARS-CoV-2 infection. The germline V gene encodes CDR1 SGHTA and CDR2 FQGNSA. The V and J ends lost 5 bases and 4 bases respectively, with 8 bases between them. This CDR3 is 13 amino acids long. In its sample, this clonotype was seen many times. TCRdb called the 5' RACE reads again in MiXCR, with one record for every CDR3 protein. Seen here are some 32,000 distinct CDR3 sequences, 3.5% to 4.5% observed once, and the top ten hold roughly 8.2%. The sample was whole blood. The source is an adult who was a healthcare worker with PCR-confirmed SARS-CoV-2 infection or an uninfected control (not recorded which). V gene TRBV7-2 combines with J gene TRBJ1-4; possibly TRBD1 for D (5 bases). DNA of the CDR3: TGTGCCAGCAGCCGGGGACTTAATGAAAAACTGTTTTTT. As protein: CASSRGLNEKLFF.